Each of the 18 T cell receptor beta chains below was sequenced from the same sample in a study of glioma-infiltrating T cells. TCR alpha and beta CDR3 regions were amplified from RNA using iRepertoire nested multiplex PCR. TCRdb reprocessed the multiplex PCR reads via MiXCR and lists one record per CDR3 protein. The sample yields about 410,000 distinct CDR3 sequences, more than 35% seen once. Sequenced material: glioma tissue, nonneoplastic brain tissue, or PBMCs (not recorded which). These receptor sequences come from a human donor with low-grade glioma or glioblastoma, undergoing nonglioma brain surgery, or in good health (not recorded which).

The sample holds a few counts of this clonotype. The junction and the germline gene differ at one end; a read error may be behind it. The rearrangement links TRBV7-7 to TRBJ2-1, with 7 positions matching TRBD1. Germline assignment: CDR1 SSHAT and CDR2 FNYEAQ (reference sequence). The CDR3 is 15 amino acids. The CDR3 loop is CASSTTGASYNEQFF. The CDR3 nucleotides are TGTGCTAGCAGTACAACAGGGGCCTCCTACAATGAGCAGTTCTTC. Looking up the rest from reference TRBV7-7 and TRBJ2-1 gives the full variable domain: GAGVSQSPRYKVTKRGQDVTLRCDPISSHATLYWYQQALGQGPEFLTYFNYEAQPDKSGLPSDRFSAERPEGSISTLTIQRTEQRDSAMYRCASSTTGASYNEQFFGPGTRLTVL.

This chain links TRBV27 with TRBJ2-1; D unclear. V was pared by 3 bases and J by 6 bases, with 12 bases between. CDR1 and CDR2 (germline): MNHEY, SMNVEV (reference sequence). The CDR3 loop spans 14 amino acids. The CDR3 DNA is TGTGCCAGCAGTTTCGGCTCTAAGAGCAATGAGCAGTTCTTC. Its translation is CASSFGSKSNEQFF.

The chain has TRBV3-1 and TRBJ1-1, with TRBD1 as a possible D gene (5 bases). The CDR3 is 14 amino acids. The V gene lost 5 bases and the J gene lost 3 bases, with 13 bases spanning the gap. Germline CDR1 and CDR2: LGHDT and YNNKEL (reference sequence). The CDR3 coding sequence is TGTGCCAGCAGCGGCGTGTGGGGGTACACTGAAGCTTTCTTT. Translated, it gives CASSGVWGYTEAFF.

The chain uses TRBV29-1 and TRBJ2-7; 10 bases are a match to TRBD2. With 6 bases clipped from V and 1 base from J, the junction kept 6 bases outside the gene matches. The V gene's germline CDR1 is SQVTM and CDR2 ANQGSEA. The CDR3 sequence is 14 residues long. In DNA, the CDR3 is TGCAGCGTCCAGACTAGCGGGCCTTCCTACGAGCAGTACTTC. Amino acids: CSVQTSGPSYEQYF.

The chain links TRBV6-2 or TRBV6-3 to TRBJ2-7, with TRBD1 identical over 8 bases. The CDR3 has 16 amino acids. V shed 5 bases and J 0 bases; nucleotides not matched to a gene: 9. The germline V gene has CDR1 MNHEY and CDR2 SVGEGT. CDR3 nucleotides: TGTGCCAGCAGTCTAGCAGGGGGCCTCAGCTCCTACGAGCAGTACTTC. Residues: CASSLAGGLSSYEQYF.

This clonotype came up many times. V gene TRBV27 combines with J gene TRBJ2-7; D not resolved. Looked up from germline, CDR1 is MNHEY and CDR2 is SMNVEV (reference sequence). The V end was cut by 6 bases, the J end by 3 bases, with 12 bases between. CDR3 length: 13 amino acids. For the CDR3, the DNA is TGTGCCAGCAGCGCCACCATGGGCTACGAGCAGTACTTC. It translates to CASSATMGYEQYF.

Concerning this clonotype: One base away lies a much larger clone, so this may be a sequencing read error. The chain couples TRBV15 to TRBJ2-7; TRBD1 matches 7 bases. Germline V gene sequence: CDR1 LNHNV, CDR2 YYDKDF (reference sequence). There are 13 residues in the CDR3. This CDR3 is CATSSDRIYEQCF. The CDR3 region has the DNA TGTGCCACCAGCTCGGACAGGATCTACGAGCAGTGCTTC.

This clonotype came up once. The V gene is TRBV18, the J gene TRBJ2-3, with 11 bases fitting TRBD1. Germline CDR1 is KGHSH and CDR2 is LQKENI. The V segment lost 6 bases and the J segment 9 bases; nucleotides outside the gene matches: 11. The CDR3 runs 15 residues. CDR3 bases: TGTGCCAGCTCTCCGGACAGGGGGCATGTAGACACGCAGTATTTT. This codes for CASSPDRGHVDTQYF.

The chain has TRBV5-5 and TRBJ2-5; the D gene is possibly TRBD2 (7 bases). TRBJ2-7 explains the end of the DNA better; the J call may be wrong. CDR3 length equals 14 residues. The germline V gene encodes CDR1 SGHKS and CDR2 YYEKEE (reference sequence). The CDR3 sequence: CASSLEAGAYEQYF. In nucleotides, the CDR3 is TGTGCCAGCAGCTTGGAGGCGGGGGCTTACGAGCAGTACTTC.

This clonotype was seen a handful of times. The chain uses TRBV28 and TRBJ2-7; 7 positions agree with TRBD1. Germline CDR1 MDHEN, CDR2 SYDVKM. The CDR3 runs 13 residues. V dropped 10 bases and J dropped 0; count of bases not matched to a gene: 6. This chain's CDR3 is CAIDGTDSYEQYF. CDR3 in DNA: TGTGCCATCGACGGGACAGACTCCTACGAGCAGTACTTC.

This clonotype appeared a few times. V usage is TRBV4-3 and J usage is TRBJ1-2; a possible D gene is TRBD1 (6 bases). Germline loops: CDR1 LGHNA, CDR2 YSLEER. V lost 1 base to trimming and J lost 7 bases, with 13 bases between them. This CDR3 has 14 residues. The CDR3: CASSQAGATGGYTF. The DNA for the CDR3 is TGCGCCAGCAGCCAAGCAGGGGCAACTGGTGGCTACACCTTC.

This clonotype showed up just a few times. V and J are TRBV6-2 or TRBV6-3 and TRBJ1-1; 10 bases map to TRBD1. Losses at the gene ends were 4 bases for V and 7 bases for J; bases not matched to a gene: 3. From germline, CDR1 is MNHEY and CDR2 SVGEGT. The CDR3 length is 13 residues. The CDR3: CASSFDRGLEAFF. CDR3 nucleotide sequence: TGTGCCAGCAGTTTCGACAGGGGGCTTGAAGCTTTCTTT.

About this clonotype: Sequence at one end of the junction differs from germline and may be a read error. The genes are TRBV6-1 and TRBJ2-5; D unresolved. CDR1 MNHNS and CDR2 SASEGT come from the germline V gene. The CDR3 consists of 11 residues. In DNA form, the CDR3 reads TGTGCCAGCAGTGGCGAGTTGACCAAGTACTTC. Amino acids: CASSGELTKYF.

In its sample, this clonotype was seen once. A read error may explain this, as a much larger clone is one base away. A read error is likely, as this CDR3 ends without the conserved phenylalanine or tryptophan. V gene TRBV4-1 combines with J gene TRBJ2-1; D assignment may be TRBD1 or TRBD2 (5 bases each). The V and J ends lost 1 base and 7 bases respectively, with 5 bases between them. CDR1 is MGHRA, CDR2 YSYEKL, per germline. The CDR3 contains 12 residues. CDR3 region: CASSQGGNEQFL. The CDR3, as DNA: TGCGCCAGCAGCCAAGGGGGGAATGAGCAGTTCCTC.

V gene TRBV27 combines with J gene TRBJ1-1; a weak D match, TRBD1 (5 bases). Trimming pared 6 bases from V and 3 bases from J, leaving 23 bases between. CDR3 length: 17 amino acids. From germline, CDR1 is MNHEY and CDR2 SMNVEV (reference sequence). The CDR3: CASSIHTGARGDTEAFF. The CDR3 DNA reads TGTGCCAGCAGCATACACACCGGAGCCCGAGGGGACACTGAAGCTTTCTTT.

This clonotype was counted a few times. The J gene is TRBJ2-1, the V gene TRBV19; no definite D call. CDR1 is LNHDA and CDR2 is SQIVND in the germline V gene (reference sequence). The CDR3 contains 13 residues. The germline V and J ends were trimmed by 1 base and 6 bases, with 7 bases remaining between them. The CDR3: CASSIARVNEQFF. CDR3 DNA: TGTGCCAGTAGTATAGCACGGGTCAATGAGCAGTTCTTC.

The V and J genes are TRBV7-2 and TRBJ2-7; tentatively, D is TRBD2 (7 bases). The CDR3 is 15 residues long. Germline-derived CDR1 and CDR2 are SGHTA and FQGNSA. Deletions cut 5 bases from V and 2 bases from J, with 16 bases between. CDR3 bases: TGTGCCAGCAGCCTCCAGAGGGAGGGGGCCTACGAGCAGTACTTC. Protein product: CASSLQREGAYEQYF.

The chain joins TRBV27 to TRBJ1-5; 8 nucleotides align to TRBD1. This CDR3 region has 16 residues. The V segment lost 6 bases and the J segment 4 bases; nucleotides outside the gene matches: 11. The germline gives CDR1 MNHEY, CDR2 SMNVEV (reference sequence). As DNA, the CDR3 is TGTGCCAGCAGCTCCGGCGGGGACAGGAGGAATCAGCCCCAGCATTTT. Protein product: CASSSGGDRRNQPQHF.